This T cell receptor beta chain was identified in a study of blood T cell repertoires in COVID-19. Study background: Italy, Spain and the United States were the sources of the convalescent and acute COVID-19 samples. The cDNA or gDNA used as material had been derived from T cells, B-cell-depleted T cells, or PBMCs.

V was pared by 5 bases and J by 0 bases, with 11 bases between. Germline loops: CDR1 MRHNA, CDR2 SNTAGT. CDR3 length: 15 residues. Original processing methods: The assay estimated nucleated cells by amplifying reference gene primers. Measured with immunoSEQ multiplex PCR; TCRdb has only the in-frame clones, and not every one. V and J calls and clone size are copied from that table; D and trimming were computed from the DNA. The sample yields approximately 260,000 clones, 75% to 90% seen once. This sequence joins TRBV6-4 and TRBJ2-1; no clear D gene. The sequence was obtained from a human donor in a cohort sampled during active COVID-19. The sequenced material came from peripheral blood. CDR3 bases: TGTGCCAGCAGTCTTTCGGCTAGCTCCTACAATGAGCAGTTCTTC. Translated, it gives CASSLSASSYNEQFF.